The source of this T cell receptor (beta chain) is a study of response to subunit inactivated influenza vaccine. The study, taken as a whole, reports: Authors suggested that a seasonal influenza vaccination recruits few new T cells each time.

This clonotype occurred a few times. What it recognizes is unknown. TCRdb fed the RT-PCR reads into MiXCR, producing one record per CDR3 protein. The top ten clones hold roughly 10% of a sample with 700,000 to 900,000 distinct CDR3 sequences, less than 25% of them seen once. The V and J ends lost 1 base and 1 base respectively, with 10 bases between them. This CDR3 comprises 15 residues. From germline, CDR1 is LGHNA and CDR2 YNFKEQ. Material: PBMCs from blood, obtained 4 to 6 days after vaccination. This clonotype was sampled from a man in his forties or fifties who received an inactivated influenza vaccine. This chain joins TRBV4-2 and TRBJ1-1; TRBD1 might be the D (5 bases). The CDR3 coding sequence is TGTGCCAGCAGCCAAGTTCTGGGGGGGAACACTGAAGCTTTCTTT. It encodes CASSQVLGGNTEAFF.